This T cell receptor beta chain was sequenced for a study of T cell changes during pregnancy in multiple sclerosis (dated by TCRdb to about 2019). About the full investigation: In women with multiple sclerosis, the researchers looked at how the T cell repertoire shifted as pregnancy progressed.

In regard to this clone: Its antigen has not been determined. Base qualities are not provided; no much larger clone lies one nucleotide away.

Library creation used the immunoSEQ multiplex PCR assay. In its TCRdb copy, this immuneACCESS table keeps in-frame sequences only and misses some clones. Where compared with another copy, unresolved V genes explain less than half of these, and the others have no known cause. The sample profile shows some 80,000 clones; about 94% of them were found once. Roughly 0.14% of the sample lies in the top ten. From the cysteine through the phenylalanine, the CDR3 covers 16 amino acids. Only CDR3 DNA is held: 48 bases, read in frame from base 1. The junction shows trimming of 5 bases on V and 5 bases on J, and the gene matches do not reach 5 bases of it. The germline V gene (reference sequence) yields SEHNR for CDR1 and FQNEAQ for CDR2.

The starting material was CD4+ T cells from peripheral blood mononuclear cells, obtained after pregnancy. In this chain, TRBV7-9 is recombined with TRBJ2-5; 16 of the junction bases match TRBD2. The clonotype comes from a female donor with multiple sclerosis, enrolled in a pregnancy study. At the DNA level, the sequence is TGTGCCAGCAGCCCCGCGGGACTAGCGGGGGGGGAGACCCAGTACTTC. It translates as CASSPAGLAGGETQYF.